A single sample is the source of the 5 T cell receptor beta chains below, sequenced in a study of a mutant IDH1 vaccine in newly diagnosed glioma. Libraries were prepared by immunoSEQ multiplex PCR; TCRdb keeps only in-frame clonotypes and omits some of them. The sample contains tens of thousands of clones, about 76% of which appear only once. Time point defined: week 35, safety follow-up. Vaccine doses each comprised 300 ug of mutant IDH1 20-mer peptide, with topical imiquimod. The antigens of these receptors remain unknown. The sample was PBMCs, taken from a glioma patient whose treatment included an IDH1 peptide vaccine. The receptors stem from a man aged 45 to 65 with glioma.

This chain uses TRBV21-1 with TRBJ2-7; the table names TRBD2, a call not compared with the DNA. TRBV21-1 has pseudogene status. The CDR3 contains 13 residues. This CDR3 reads CASSRGGIYEQYF. CDR3 in DNA: TGTGCCAGCAGCAGGGGCGGGATTTACGAGCAGTACTTC.

A few counts support this clone. The chain carries TRBV11-2 and TRBJ1-2, with D maybe TRBD1 (5 bases). Germline V lookup: CDR1 SGHAT, CDR2 FQNNGV. This CDR3 has 15 amino acids. Trimming shortened V by 6 bases and J by 3 bases, and 17 bases separated the two germline ends. CDR3: CASSLMGGTDYGYTF. The CDR3 DNA sequence: TGTGCCAGCAGTCTGATGGGTGGGACGGACTATGGCTACACCTTC.

The chain joins TRBV4-1 to TRBJ2-1, with 10 positions matching TRBD2. The CDR3 sequence is 17 residues long. Looked up from germline, CDR1 is MGHRA and CDR2 is YSYEKL. The V segment lost 0 bases and the J segment 5 bases; nucleotides outside the gene matches: 7. This chain's CDR3 is CASSQDGRAGGNNEQFF. CDR3 in DNA: TGCGCCAGCAGCCAAGACGGGAGAGCGGGGGGGAACAATGAGCAGTTCTTC.

The chain is built from TRBV6-5 and TRBJ2-7; D not resolved. The length of the CDR3 is 13 residues. The germline V gene has CDR1 MNHEY and CDR2 SVGAGI. Trimming shortened V by 4 bases and J by 1 base, and 8 bases separated the two germline ends. In DNA, the CDR3 is TGTGCCAGCAGTTCCGGGCCGTCCTACGAGCAGTACTTC. This gives the protein CASSSGPSYEQYF.

This clone was recorded once. The chain uses TRBV4-1 and TRBJ2-7; 7 nucleotides match TRBD1. Germline lookup yields CDR1 MGHRA and CDR2 YSYEKL. After removal of 0 bases from V and 1 base from J, the junction contained 6 bases not matched to a gene. The CDR3 contains 16 residues. The CDR3 spells CASSQEATGPSYEQYF. CDR3 DNA sequence: TGCGCCAGCAGCCAAGAGGCGACAGGGCCGTCCTACGAGCAGTACTTC.